Each of the 28 T cell receptor beta chains below was sequenced from the same sample in a study. TCRdb redid the calling of the RT-PCR reads with MiXCR, one entry per CDR3 protein. This sample yields 650,000 to 800,000 distinct CDR3 sequences, of which 14% are seen a single time; roughly 3.9% belongs to the top ten. Input material: memory CD4+ T cells from blood. These receptors originate from a female donor in good health, serving as a healthy control.

This clonotype occurred many times. The chain recombines TRBV5-1 with TRBJ2-7; tentatively, D is TRBD1 (5 bases). Germline V CDR1 and CDR2: SGHRS, YFSETQ. The CDR3 runs to 13 residues. V was shortened by 2 bases and J by 3 bases, with 9 bases between the two germline ends. CDR3: CASSLAGLYEQYF. As DNA, the CDR3 is TGCGCCAGCAGCTTAGCAGGGCTCTACGAGCAGTACTTC.

A few counts support this clonotype. CDR3 sequence (DNA): TGCGCCAGCAGCTTGGAATCAGGTAGGACTGAAGCTTTCTTT. It translates to CASSLESGRTEAFF. The V and J genes are TRBV5-1 and TRBJ1-1; D call uncertain. The CDR3 totals 14 residues. Germline CDR1 is SGHRS and CDR2 is YFSETQ. V was shortened by 0 bases and J by 5 bases, with 11 bases between the two germline ends.

The table lists this clonotype with a few counts. The rearrangement links TRBV6-5 to TRBJ1-5; D gene ambiguous. Germline CDR1 is MNHEY and CDR2 is SVGAGI. There are 15 residues in the CDR3. V lost 6 bases to trimming and J lost 1 base, with 13 bases between them. The DNA for the CDR3 is TGTGCCAGCAGCACCATGGGAGGGAGCAATCAGCCCCAGCATTTT. This translates into CASSTMGGSNQPQHF.

The chain recombines TRBV6-1 with TRBJ1-1; no clear D. V was trimmed by 4 bases and J by 6 bases, leaving 12 bases between them. Germline CDR1 is MNHNS and CDR2 is SASEGT. This CDR3 spans 13 amino acids. The CDR3 DNA follows: TGTGCCAGCAGTGGGGTTGAGTTCTCTGAAGCTTTCTTT. Amino acid sequence: CASSGVEFSEAFF.

A few counts support this clonotype. This rearrangement joins TRBV6-6 to TRBJ1-2; D gene unclear. CDR1 and CDR2 (germline): MNHNY, SVGAGI (reference sequence). Trimming took 6 bases from V and 1 from J, leaving 9 bases between them. The CDR3 is 13 residues long. Here the CDR3 reads CASRVTDNYGYTF. DNA for the CDR3: TGTGCCAGCAGGGTAACAGATAACTATGGCTACACCTTC.

In its sample, this clonotype was seen a few times. The chain carries TRBV20-1 and TRBJ1-1; D unresolved. Trimming took off 3 bases at V and 1 base at J, with 6 bases between the two ends. Germline V lookup: CDR1 DFQATT, CDR2 SNEGSKA (reference sequence). This CDR3 contains 12 residues. Written as DNA, the CDR3 is TGCAGTGCTAGTAGTTCGAACACTGAAGCTTTCTTT. Its protein product is CSASSSNTEAFF.

This rearrangement joins TRBV7-8 to TRBJ2-1; a weak D match, TRBD2 (6 bases). Trimming left V 3 bases short and J 0 bases short, with 12 bases between. The CDR3 totals 16 residues. CDR1 and CDR2 from the germline V gene are SGHVS and FQNEAQ. CDR3 sequence (DNA): TGTGCCAGCAGCTTTATAGCGGAGAGCTCCTACAATGAGCAGTTCTTC. Translating gives CASSFIAESSYNEQFF.

The V and J genes are TRBV7-2 and TRBJ1-1, with D uncertain. The germline gives CDR1 SGHTA, CDR2 FQGNSA. The CDR3 loop spans 12 amino acids. The germline V and J ends were trimmed by 2 bases and 4 bases, with 5 bases remaining between them. The CDR3 nucleotides read TGTGCCAGCAGCTTACTGCTCACTGAAGCTTTCTTT. It is translated as CASSLLLTEAFF.

Only a few counts were recorded for this clonotype. The gene calls are TRBV7-2 and TRBJ1-6; no clear D gene. This CDR3 region has 14 residues. Germline V lookup: CDR1 SGHTA, CDR2 FQGNSA. Deletions cut 4 bases from V and 13 bases from J, with 17 bases between. The CDR3 DNA reads TGTGCCAGCAGCTACCCCGTGTCAATTGTGCCCCTCCACTTT. The encoded protein is CASSYPVSIVPLHF.

The chain recombines TRBV7-2 with TRBJ2-7, with 12 bases aligning to TRBD2. Looked up from germline, CDR1 is SGHTA and CDR2 is FQGNSA. The CDR3 spans 16 residues. Trimming removed 5 bases from V and 4 bases from J; junction bases left unmatched: 9. Written as DNA, the CDR3 is TGTGCCAGCAGCCCTTCAACGACTAGCGGGGGTTACGAGCAGTACTTC. Translated: CASSPSTTSGGYEQYF.

This chain connects TRBV7-6 to TRBJ1-3; D gene unclear. CDR3 size: 14 residues. Germline V gene sequence: CDR1 SGHVS, CDR2 FNYEAQ. Between the trimmed V and J ends, which lost 1 base and 3 bases, there was a span of 7 bases. The CDR3 loop is CASSLEADGNTIYF. The CDR3 DNA sequence: TGTGCCAGCAGCTTAGAGGCTGATGGAAACACCATATATTTT.

This clonotype has more than one count but fewer than ten. The chain links TRBV27 to TRBJ1-1, with unresolved D. Looked up from germline, CDR1 is MNHEY and CDR2 is SMNVEV (reference sequence). Trimming shortened V by 6 bases and J by 1 base, and 9 bases separated the two germline ends. The CDR3 contains 13 residues. CDR3 loop: CASRPRQNTEAFF. As DNA, the CDR3 is TGTGCCAGCAGGCCCCGGCAGAACACTGAAGCTTTCTTT.

There are many counts of this clonotype. The chain couples TRBV29-1 to TRBJ2-3; 7 bases are a match to TRBD2. V lost 3 bases to trimming and J lost 2 bases; unmatched junction nucleotides: 2. CDR1 and CDR2 (germline): SQVTM, ANQGSEA. The CDR3 is 13 residues long. The CDR3 bases are TGCAGCGTTGAGGGGGACTACACAGATACGCAGTATTTT. Its translation is CSVEGDYTDTQYF.

V and J are TRBV24-1 and TRBJ2-5; D is perhaps TRBD1 (6 bases). The CDR3 has 14 amino acids. CDR1 KGHDR and CDR2 SFDVKD come from the germline V gene. Trimming stripped 2 bases from V and 5 bases from J, with 11 bases between. The CDR3 nucleotides are TGTGCCACCAGTGATTCCAGGGGATTTGAGACCCAGTACTTC. This sequence encodes CATSDSRGFETQYF.

In its sample, this clonotype was seen a few times. The gene calls are TRBV12-3 or TRBV12-4 and TRBJ2-1; the D gene is possibly TRBD1 (6 bases). The V and J ends lost 5 bases and 9 bases respectively, with 11 bases between them. The CDR3 has 12 amino acids. CDR3: CASSQQGTEQFF. DNA for the CDR3: TGTGCCAGCAGTCAACAGGGAACTGAGCAGTTCTTC.

The V and J genes are TRBV11-2 and TRBJ1-3; D is ambiguous. Trimming removed 0 bases from V and 3 bases from J, with 9 bases in between. CDR1 SGHAT and CDR2 FQNNGV come from the germline V gene. The CDR3 extends over 15 amino acids. The CDR3 nucleotides read TGTGCCAGCAGCTTAGATTGGTACAGTGGAAACACCATATATTTT. Its protein is CASSLDWYSGNTIYF.

This chain connects TRBV10-3 to TRBJ2-2; D is possibly TRBD2 (5 bases). This CDR3 contains 16 residues. Trimming shortened V by 4 bases and J by 1 base, and 13 bases separated the two germline ends. The germline gives CDR1 ENHRY, CDR2 SYGVKD. Written as DNA, the CDR3 is TGTGCCATCAGTGCCCAGGTCGGAGGGAACACCGGGGAGCTGTTTTTT. Translating it yields CAISAQVGGNTGELFF.

V is TRBV20-1 and J is TRBJ1-1; no clear D. The CDR3 contains 15 residues. In germline, CDR1 is DFQATT, CDR2 SNEGSKA (reference sequence). The V end was cut by 5 bases, the J end by 4 bases, with 20 bases between. Here the CDR3 reads CSASIAGMERTEAFF. Here the CDR3 DNA reads TGCAGTGCTTCCATAGCGGGGATGGAGCGCACTGAAGCTTTCTTT.

There are many counts of this clonotype. The V and J genes are TRBV10-3 and TRBJ2-7, with TRBD1 identical over 7 bases. Trimming cost V 4 bases and J 0 bases; bases outside gene matches: 3. Germline CDR1 reads ENHRY; CDR2 reads SYGVKD. This CDR3 region has 14 residues. CDR3 bases: TGTGCCATCAGTGGGACAGGAAGCTCCTACGAGCAGTACTTC. It encodes CAISGTGSSYEQYF.

Ten or more counts support this clonotype. The rearrangement links TRBV4-3 to TRBJ2-3; no reliable D call. CDR1 is LGHNA and CDR2 is YSLEER in the germline V gene. V dropped 0 bases and J dropped 1 base, with 8 bases sitting between them. The CDR3 length is 15 residues. CDR3 amino acids: CASSQDPLGTDTQYF. The CDR3 DNA is TGCGCCAGCAGCCAAGATCCCCTGGGCACAGATACGCAGTATTTT.

In its sample, this clonotype was seen many times. The chain employs TRBV10-3 and TRBJ2-7; 10 positions agree with TRBD1. Germline V gives CDR1 ENHRY, CDR2 SYGVKD. CDR3 length: 13 residues. J lost 5 bases, V lost 10 bases, and 8 bases had no gene match. CDR3 residues: CATLGTGADEQYF. CDR3 nucleotide sequence: TGTGCCACTCTTGGGACAGGGGCGGACGAGCAGTACTTC.

This clonotype was seen only a few times. This chain joins TRBV12-3 or TRBV12-4 and TRBJ1-5; D gene unclear. The CDR3 runs to 13 residues. The germline V and J ends were trimmed by 7 bases and 4 bases, with 11 bases remaining between them. CDR3 in amino acids: CASTIGPNQPQHF. In DNA form, the CDR3 reads TGTGCCAGCACCATAGGGCCTAATCAGCCCCAGCATTTT.

This clonotype occurred many times. The chain employs TRBV10-3 and TRBJ1-4; TRBD1 aligns across 7 bases. CDR1 ENHRY and CDR2 SYGVKD come from the germline V gene. V was pared by 6 bases and J by 5 bases, with 6 bases of the junction left unmatched. The CDR3 is made up of 14 amino acids. The CDR3 is CAISRQGGNEKLFF. The CDR3 DNA reads as TGTGCCATCAGCCGACAGGGTGGAAATGAAAAACTGTTTTTT.

The chain carries TRBV6-2 or TRBV6-3 and TRBJ1-1; possibly TRBD1 for D (6 bases). The CDR3 is 15 residues long. Per the germline V gene, CDR1 is MNHEY and CDR2 is SVGEGT. The germline V and J ends were trimmed by 5 bases and 0 bases, with 13 bases remaining between them. CDR3 in DNA: TGTGCCAGCAGTCTTTCAGACAGGTTGAACACTGAAGCTTTCTTT. Protein: CASSLSDRLNTEAFF.

The chain joins TRBV7-2 to TRBJ2-5; possibly TRBD2 for D (6 bases). V lost 1 base and J 4 bases, leaving 13 bases between the germline ends. Germline CDR1 is SGHTA and CDR2 is FQGNSA. This CDR3 has 15 amino acids. The CDR3 here is CASSLVGGGVETQYF. Here the CDR3 DNA reads TGTGCCAGCAGCTTAGTGGGCGGAGGGGTAGAGACCCAGTACTTC. Looking up the rest from reference TRBV7-2 and TRBJ2-5 gives the full variable domain: GAGVSQSPSNKVTEKGKDVELRCDPISGHTALYWYRQSLGQGLEFLIYFQGNSAPDKSGLPSDRFSAERTGGSVSTLTIQRTQQEDSAVYLCASSLVGGGVETQYFGPGTRLLVL.

This sequence joins TRBV7-6 and TRBJ2-7, with TRBD2 matching over 11 bases. V trimming: 5 bases; J trimming: 5 bases; junction bases outside the gene matches: 8. Germline assignment: CDR1 SGHVS and CDR2 FNYEAQ. The CDR3 covers 15 residues. The CDR3 reads CASSPETSGSHEQYF. The CDR3 bases are TGTGCCAGCAGCCCAGAAACTAGCGGGAGCCACGAGCAGTACTTC.

This clonotype was counted a few times. The chain is built from TRBV6-5 and TRBJ2-6; D ambiguous. The germline CDR1 and CDR2 sequences are MNHEY and SVGAGI. The germline V and J ends were trimmed by 0 bases and 0 bases, with 6 bases remaining between them. This CDR3 has 16 residues. The CDR3 nucleotides are TGTGCCAGCAGTTACTCGGGAATCTCTGGGGCCAACGTCCTGACTTTC. It encodes CASSYSGISGANVLTF.

This clonotype occurred a few times. This chain connects TRBV6-2 or TRBV6-3 to TRBJ2-5, with 8 bases that match TRBD1. Germline V gene sequence: CDR1 MNHEY, CDR2 SVGEGT. CDR3 length: 19 amino acids. With 4 bases clipped from V and 1 base from J, the junction kept 17 bases outside the gene matches. The CDR3 region has the DNA TGTGCCAGCAGTTCAGCCAGGGGGCGCGGAGGGTCCACCCAAGAGACCCAGTACTTC. Amino acids: CASSSARGRGGSTQETQYF.